This entry concerns a single TCR beta chain. Its antigen is as yet unknown. The CDR3 consists of 16 residues. The V and J ends lost 4 bases and 5 bases respectively, with 21 bases between them. The germline CDR1 and CDR2 sequences are SGHNT and YYREEE (reference sequence). The sample belongs to a study of cytomegalovirus exposure and HLA in healthy donors. Whole-study results and caveats: Rarity marked most TCR sequences, yet some public TCRs occurred in many donors. With later analysis, a missense DCLRE1C variant became linked to TCR beta V- and J-gene trimming. Later work found that TCR association rates differed between HLA loci; DRB1 had the most and HLA-C the fewest.

Both 60 Vbeta primers and 13 Jbeta primers went into the PCR. The table came from immunoSEQ multiplex PCR; TCRdb's copy has only in-frame clones and leaves some out. The profile covers 130,000 or so clones, with about 75% appearing a single time and around 3.2% taken by the ten largest. This sequence was found in a man aged 40-55 years in good health and CMV-seronegative. Material for sequencing was PBMCs. The chain is built from TRBV5-4 and TRBJ1-2; possible D gene TRBD1, 5 bases. In DNA, the CDR3 is TGTGCCAGCAGCCACCGCGGGGGGGACCTAAGGTATGGCTACACCTTC. Protein product: CASSHRGGDLRYGYTF.